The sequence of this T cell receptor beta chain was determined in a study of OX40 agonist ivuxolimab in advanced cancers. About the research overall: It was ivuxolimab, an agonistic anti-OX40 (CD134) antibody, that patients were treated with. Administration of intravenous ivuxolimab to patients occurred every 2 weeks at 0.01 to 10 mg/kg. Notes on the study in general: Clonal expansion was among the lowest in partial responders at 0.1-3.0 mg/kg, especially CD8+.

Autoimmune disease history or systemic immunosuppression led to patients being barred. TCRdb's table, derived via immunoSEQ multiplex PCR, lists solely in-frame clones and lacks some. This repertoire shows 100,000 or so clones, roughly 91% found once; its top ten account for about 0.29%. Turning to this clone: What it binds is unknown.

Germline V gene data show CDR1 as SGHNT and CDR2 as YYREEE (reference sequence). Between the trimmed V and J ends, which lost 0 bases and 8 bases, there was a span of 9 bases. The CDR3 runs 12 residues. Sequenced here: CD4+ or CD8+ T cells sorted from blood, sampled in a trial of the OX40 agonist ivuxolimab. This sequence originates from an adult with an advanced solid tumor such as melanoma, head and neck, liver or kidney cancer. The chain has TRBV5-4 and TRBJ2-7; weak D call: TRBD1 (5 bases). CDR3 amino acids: CASSLVDSQQYF. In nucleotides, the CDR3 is TGTGCCAGCAGCTTGGTCGACAGCCAGCAGTACTTC.